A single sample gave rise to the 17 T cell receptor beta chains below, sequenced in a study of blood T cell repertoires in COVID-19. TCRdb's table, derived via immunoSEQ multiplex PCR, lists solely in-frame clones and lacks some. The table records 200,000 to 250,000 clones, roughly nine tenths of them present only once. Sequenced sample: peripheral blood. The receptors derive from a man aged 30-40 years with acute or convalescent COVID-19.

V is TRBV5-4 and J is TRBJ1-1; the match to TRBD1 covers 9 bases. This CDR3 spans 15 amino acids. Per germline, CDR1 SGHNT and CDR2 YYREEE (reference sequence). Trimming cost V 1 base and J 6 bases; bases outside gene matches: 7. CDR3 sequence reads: CASSLSTGGWSEAFF. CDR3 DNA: TGTGCCAGCAGCTTGTCAACAGGGGGCTGGTCTGAAGCTTTCTTT.

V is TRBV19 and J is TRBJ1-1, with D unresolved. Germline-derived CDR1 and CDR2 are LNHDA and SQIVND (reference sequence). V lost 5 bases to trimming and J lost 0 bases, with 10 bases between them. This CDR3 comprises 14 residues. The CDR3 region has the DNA TGTGCCAGTAGTCCCCGGGTGGTGAACACTGAAGCTTTCTTT. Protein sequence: CASSPRVVNTEAFF.

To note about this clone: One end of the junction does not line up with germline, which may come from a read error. CDR3 protein: CASSSGAGSGYTIYF. CDR3 bases: TGTGCCAGTAGTTCCGGTGCAGGTTCTGGATACACCATATATTTT. This chain connects TRBV19 to TRBJ1-3; D remains ambiguous. The CDR3 extends over 15 amino acids. Germline CDR1 and CDR2: LNHDA and SQIVND (reference sequence).

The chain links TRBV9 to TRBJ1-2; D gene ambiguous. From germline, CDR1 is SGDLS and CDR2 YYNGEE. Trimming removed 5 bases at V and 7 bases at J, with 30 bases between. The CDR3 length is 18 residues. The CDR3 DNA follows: TGTGCCAGCAGGGGGAGCCTTGGCAGCCTCACTCCACTATCTGGCTACACCTTC. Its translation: CASRGSLGSLTPLSGYTF.

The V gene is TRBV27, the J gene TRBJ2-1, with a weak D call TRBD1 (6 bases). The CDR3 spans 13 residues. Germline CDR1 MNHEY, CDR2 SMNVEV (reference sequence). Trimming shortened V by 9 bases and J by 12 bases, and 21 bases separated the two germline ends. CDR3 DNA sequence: TGTGCCAGTCGACAGGCGGGCTTCCGGATGCAGTTCTTC. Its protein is CASRQAGFRMQFF.

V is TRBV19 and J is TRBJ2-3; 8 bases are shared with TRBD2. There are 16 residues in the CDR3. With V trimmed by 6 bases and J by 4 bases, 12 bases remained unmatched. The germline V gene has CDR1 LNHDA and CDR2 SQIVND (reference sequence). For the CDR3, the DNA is TGTGCCAGTAGCTCCGGTGGGAGCGGGAGCGCAGATACGCAGTATTTT. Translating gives CASSSGGSGSADTQYF.

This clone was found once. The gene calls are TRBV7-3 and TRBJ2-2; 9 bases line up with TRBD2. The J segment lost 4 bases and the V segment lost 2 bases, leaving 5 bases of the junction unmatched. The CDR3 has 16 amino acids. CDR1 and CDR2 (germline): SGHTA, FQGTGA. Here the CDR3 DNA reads TGTGCCAGCAGCTTACTGGGTAGCGGGGGCACCGGGGAGCTGTTTTTT. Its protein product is CASSLLGSGGTGELFF.

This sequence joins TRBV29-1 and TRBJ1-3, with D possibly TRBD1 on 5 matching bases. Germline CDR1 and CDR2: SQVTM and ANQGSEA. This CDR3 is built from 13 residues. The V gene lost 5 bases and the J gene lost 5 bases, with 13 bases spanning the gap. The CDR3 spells CSVTRQPRNTIYF. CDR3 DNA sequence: TGCAGCGTTACTCGACAGCCACGAAACACCATATATTTT.

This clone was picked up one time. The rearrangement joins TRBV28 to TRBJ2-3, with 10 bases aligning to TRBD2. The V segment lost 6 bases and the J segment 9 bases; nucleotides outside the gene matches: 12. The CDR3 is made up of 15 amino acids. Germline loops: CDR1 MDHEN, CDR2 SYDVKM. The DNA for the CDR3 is TGTGCCAGCAGCTCTTCTAGCGGGAGCGAAGGAACGCAGTATTTT. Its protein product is CASSSSSGSEGTQYF.

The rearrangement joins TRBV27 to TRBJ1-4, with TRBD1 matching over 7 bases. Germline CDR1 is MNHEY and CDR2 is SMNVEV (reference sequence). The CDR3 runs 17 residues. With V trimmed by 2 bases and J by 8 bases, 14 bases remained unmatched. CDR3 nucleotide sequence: TGTGCCAGCAGTTTACAGGGGGTTTTGACAGGTCGAGAAAAACTGTTTTTT. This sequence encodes CASSLQGVLTGREKLFF.

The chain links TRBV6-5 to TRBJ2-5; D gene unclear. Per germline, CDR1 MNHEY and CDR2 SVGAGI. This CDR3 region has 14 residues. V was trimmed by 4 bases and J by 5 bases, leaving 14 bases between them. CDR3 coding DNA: TGTGCCAGCAGTTTCAACCTCGGAGCGGAGACCCAGTACTTC. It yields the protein CASSFNLGAETQYF.

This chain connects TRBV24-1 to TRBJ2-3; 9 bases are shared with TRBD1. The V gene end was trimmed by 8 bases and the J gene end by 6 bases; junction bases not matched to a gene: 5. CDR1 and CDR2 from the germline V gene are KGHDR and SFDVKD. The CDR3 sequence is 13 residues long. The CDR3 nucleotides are TGTGCCACCAACAGGGGGCAAGAGGATACGCAGTATTTT. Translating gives CATNRGQEDTQYF.

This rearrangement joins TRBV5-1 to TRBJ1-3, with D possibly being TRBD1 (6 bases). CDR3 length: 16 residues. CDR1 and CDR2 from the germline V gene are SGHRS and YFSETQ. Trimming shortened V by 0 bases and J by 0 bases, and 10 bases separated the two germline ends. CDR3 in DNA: TGCGCCAGCAGCTTGGGGACAGCCTTCTCTGGAAACACCATATATTTT. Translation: CASSLGTAFSGNTIYF. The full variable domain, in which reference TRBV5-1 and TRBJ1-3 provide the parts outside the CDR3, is KAGVTQTPRYLIKTRGQQVTLSCSPISGHRSVSWYQQTPGQGLQFLFEYFSETQRNKGNFPGRFSGRQFSNSRSEMNVSTLELGDSALYLCASSLGTAFSGNTIYFGEGSWLTVV.

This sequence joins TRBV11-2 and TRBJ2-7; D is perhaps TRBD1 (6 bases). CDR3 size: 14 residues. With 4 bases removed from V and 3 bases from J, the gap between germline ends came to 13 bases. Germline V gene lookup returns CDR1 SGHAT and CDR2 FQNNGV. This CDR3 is CASSWSQGNYEQYF. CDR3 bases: TGTGCCAGCAGCTGGTCACAGGGTAACTACGAGCAGTACTTC.

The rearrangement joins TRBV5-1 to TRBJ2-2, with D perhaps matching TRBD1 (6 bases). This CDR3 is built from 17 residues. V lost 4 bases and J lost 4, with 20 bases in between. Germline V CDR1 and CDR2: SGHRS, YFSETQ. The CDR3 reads CASSGAQGSSGTGELFF. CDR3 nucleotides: TGCGCCAGCAGCGGGGCGCAGGGGTCATCGGGCACCGGGGAGCTGTTTTTT. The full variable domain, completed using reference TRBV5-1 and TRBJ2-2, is KAGVTQTPRYLIKTRGQQVTLSCSPISGHRSVSWYQQTPGQGLQFLFEYFSETQRNKGNFPGRFSGRQFSNSRSEMNVSTLELGDSALYLCASSGAQGSSGTGELFFGEGSRLTVL.

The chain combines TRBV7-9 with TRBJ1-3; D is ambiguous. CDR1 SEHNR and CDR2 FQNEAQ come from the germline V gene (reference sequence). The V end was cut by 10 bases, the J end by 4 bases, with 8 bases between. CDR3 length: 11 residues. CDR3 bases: TGTGCCACCGAGAGGGGAAACACCATATATTTT. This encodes CATERGNTIYF.

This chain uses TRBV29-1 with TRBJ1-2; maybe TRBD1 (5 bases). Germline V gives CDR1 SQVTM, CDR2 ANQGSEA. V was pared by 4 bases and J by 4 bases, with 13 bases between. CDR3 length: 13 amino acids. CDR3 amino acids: CSVGTGRLYGYTF. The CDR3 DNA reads TGCAGCGTTGGTACAGGCCGGCTCTATGGCTACACCTTC.